Sequencing of this TCR beta chain was carried out in a study of beta chain features in type 1 diabetes. TCRB transcripts that were expressed got sequenced, as all of the isolated RNA had been reverse transcribed. Libraries were prepared by immunoSEQ multiplex PCR; TCRdb keeps only in-frame clonotypes and omits some of them. The table includes 850,000 to 900,000 clones, 17% detected once. The CDR3 is made up of 14 amino acids. V shed 0 bases and J shed 3 bases, with 6 bases lying between them. Germline CDR1 reads KGHSH; CDR2 reads LQKENI. Remarks on this clone: This specimen includes other DNA sequences encoding the same CDR3.

The sample comprised naive CD4+ T cells from blood. This TCR came from a woman aged 18-35 years in good health. The V call is TRBV18, the J call TRBJ2-1, with D hard to call. The DNA for the CDR3 is TGTGCCAGCTCACCACCAGTTGTCTACAATGAGCAGTTCTTC. Protein sequence: CASSPPVVYNEQFF. Full variable domain (rest looked up from reference TRBV18 and TRBJ2-1): NAGVMQNPRHLVRRRGQEARLRCSPMKGHSHVYWYRQLPEEGLKFMVYLQKENIIDESGMPKERFSAEFPKEGPSILRIQQVVRGDSAAYFCASSPPVVYNEQFFGPGTRLTVL.